Listed below are T cell receptor beta chains from one sample, sequenced in a study of blood T cell repertoires in COVID-19. Produced via immunoSEQ multiplex PCR; TCRdb's table is partial and in-frame only. The table records about 160,000 clones, more than 70% of them present only once. Material for sequencing was peripheral blood. These receptors were obtained from a man aged 60-69 years with acute or convalescent COVID-19. Each CDR3 is given with its conserved first and last residue. Each record gives: J gene, V gene, clone size, D gene, CDR3 DNA, CDR3 protein. A D gene is named only where the DNA matches it firmly. Only part of the rows carry a size: once, few, many, or a class if the clone is expanded.

>TRBJ2-7|TRBV10-3|.|.
TGTGCCATCAGTGAGTCCAAGGGGCAGGCGCCCTCCGAGCAGTACTTC
CAISESKGQAPSEQYF
>TRBJ2-3|TRBV4-1|once|.
TGCGCCAGCAGGGAGTGGACGGGGAACACAGATACGCAGTATTTT
CASREWTGNTDTQYF
>TRBJ2-2|TRBV6-5|.|TRBD1
TGTGCCAGCAGTTACGGGACAGCCTTCGGCGGGGAGCTGTTTTTT
CASSYGTAFGGELFF
>TRBJ1-2|TRBV20-1|.|.
TGCAGTGCTAGTGGGGCAGGGACTAGACTGAGGGGTTATGGCTACACCTTC
CSASGAGTRLRGYGYTF
>TRBJ1-5|TRBV12-5|.|.
TGTGCTAGTGGACAGGGAAGCAATCAGCCCCAGCATTTT
CASGQGSNQPQHF
>TRBJ1-3|TRBV7-9|.|.
TGTGCCAGCAGCTCTGACAGCAGAAACACCATATATTTT
CASSSDSRNTIYF
>TRBJ1-5|TRBV5-6|.|TRBD1
TGTGCCAGCAGCCGGACAGGGTCTGGAGACCAGCCCCAGCATTTT
CASSRTGSGDQPQHF
>TRBJ1-4|TRBV6-5|.|.
TGTGCCAGCAGGATCCCTGGGGGGAGGAGTGAAAAACTGTTTTTT
CASRIPGGRSEKLFF
>TRBJ1-6|TRBV5-1|.|.
TGCGCCAGCAGCTTGGTTCCCGACAATGGTTCACCCCTCCACTTT
CASSLVPDNGSPLHF
>TRBJ2-5|TRBV7-8|.|.
TGTGCCAGCAGCTCTTACCAGGGGCAGGAGACCCAGTACTTC
CASSSYQGQETQYF
>TRBJ1-5|TRBV3-1/TRBV3-2|.|.
TGTGCCAGCAGCCAAGAAGGCGGTGGAGGGGGCAATCAGCCCCAGCATTTT
CASSQEGGGGGNQPQHF
>TRBJ1-2|TRBV6-5|.|.
TGTGCCAGCAGCCCGCTGGCGGGGAACTATGGCTACACCTTC
CASSPLAGNYGYTF
>TRBJ2-1|TRBV28|.|TRBD2
TGTGCCAGCAGCCCACTAGCGGGGGGGCTGGGCAATGAGCAGTTCTTC
CASSPLAGGLGNEQFF
>TRBJ2-1|TRBV6-2/TRBV6-3|.|.
TGTGCCAGCAGTTTACACCTCGACAGGGAGGATGAGCAGTTCTTC
CASSLHLDREDEQFF
>TRBJ2-1|TRBV9|.|TRBD1
TGTGCCAGCAGCGTTCAGGGGGCTGGGAATGAGCAGTTCTTC
CASSVQGAGNEQFF
>TRBJ2-7|TRBV19|.|TRBD1
TGTGCCAGTAGTGTGAGGGACAGTAGATCTTACGAGCAGTACTTC
CASSVRDSRSYEQYF
>TRBJ1-5|TRBV5-1|.|TRBD1
TGCGCCAGCAGCTTGGGGGACAGCTTCCGAGTCAATCAGCCCCAGCATTTT
CASSLGDSFRVNQPQHF
>TRBJ1-2|TRBV6-4|.|.
TGTGCCAGCAGTGACTCAAACGGGAGGACGGGCTATGGCTACACCTTC
CASSDSNGRTGYGYTF
>TRBJ1-2|TRBV10-3|.|.
TGTGCCATCAGTGAGCCGCAGGGAATCTATGGCTACACCTTC
CAISEPQGIYGYTF
>TRBJ1-6|TRBV6-1|.|.
TGTGCCAGCAGTGATGGGGCAGTTGGTTCACCCCTCCACTTT
CASSDGAVGSPLHF
>TRBJ1-4|TRBV30|.|.
TGTGCCTGGAGGAATCCCGGGGGGGGTGAAAAACTGTTTTTT
CAWRNPGGGEKLFF
>TRBJ1-1|TRBV29-1|.|.
TGCAGCGTTGACGGTGCGGCGTTGAACACTGAAGCTTTCTTT
CSVDGAALNTEAFF
>TRBJ1-6|TRBV5-4|.|TRBD1
TGTGCCAGCAGCCGACAGGGGACAGAACTCTCTTCACCCCTCCACTTT
CASSRQGTELSSPLHF
>TRBJ2-6|TRBV6-5|.|TRBD2
TGTGCCTTACTAGCGGGGGGGCGCGGGGCCAACGTCCTGACTTTC
CALLAGGRGANVLTF
>TRBJ2-7|TRBV5-1|.|.
TGCGCCAGCAGCTTGGGCCTCAGCTCCTACGAGCAGTACTTC
CASSLGLSSYEQYF
>TRBJ2-7|TRBV3-1/TRBV3-2|.|TRBD1
TGTGCCAGCAGCCGATTCTGGACAGGAGTCTACGAGCAGTACTTC
CASSRFWTGVYEQYF
>TRBJ1-2|TRBV9|.|.
TGTGCCAGCAGCGTGGCCCAAGGACAGCCTAACTATGGCTACACCTTC
CASSVAQGQPNYGYTF
>TRBJ1-1|TRBV19|once|.
TGTGCCAGTAGTTCTGGGGCTGGCACTGAAGCTTTCTTT
CASSSGAGTEAFF
>TRBJ1-1|TRBV18|.|.
TGTGCCAGCTCACCTCGTATGAACACTGAAGCTTTCTTT
CASSPRMNTEAFF
>TRBJ2-1|TRBV27|.|.
TGTGCCAGCAGCTCCGACCGCGGAACTTACAATGAGCAGTTCTTC
CASSSDRGTYNEQFF
>TRBJ1-4|TRBV4-1|.|.
TGCGCCAGCAGCCTGCGAACAGGGAGCGGCTCCATGGAAAAACTGTTTTTT
CASSLRTGSGSMEKLFF
>TRBJ2-5|TRBV7-3|.|TRBD1
TGTGCCAGCAGCTTCGGGACAGTTGGCCGGGGGACCCAGTACTTC
CASSFGTVGRGTQYF
>TRBJ2-1|TRBV24-1|.|.
TGTGCCACCAGTGCCATCAGGGGCCCCTACAATGAGCAGTTCTTC
CATSAIRGPYNEQFF
>TRBJ1-6|TRBV6-1|few|.
TGTGCCAGCAGTGCCCGGACGGGCGGAGGGTGGAATTCACCCCTCCACTTT
CASSARTGGGWNSPLHF
>TRBJ1-1|TRBV24-1|.|TRBD1
TGTGCCACCAGTGATCACGGGACAGGGGGCACTGAAGCTTTCTTT
CATSDHGTGGTEAFF
>TRBJ2-2|TRBV12-3/TRBV12-4|.|.
TGTGCCAGCAGACCCCAGGGAACCGGGGAGCTGTTTTTT
CASRPQGTGELFF
>TRBJ2-4|TRBV2|.|TRBD1
TGTGCCAGCAAACAGGGGGCTCAGGGGGGAAACATTCAGTACTTC
CASKQGAQGGNIQYF
>TRBJ2-7|TRBV19|.|TRBD1
TGTGCCAGTAGTACCGACAGGGGGTACGAGCAGTACTTC
CASSTDRGYEQYF
>TRBJ2-1|TRBV4-2|.|TRBD2
TGTGCCAGCAGCCCGGGACTAGCGGTCAATGAGCAGTTCTTC
CASSPGLAVNEQFF
>TRBJ1-6|TRBV19|.|.
TGTGCCAGTAGTGGCAATAATTCACCCCTCCACTTT
CASSGNNSPLHF
>TRBJ2-7|TRBV4-2|.|.
TGTGCCAGCAGCCAAGACTCGGGACAAGGCTACGAGCAGTACTTC
CASSQDSGQGYEQYF